These 8 T cell receptor beta chains share one sample of origin, sequenced in a study of shared clonotypes between healthy human individuals. The repertoire was sequenced with immunoSEQ multiplex PCR; TCRdb's copy has only in-frame clones and lacks some. In the table there are a few hundred thousand clones, 87% of which are singletons. Sequencing input: memory CD8+ T cells sorted from blood. Subset indicated: CD45RO+ cells pooled with CCR7-negative TemRA cells. The receptor source for this set is a man aged 18 to 30 in good health.

V usage is TRBV10-3 and J usage is TRBJ2-7; 11 bases are a match to TRBD1. This CDR3 has 13 amino acids. Germline V gene data show CDR1 as ENHRY and CDR2 as SYGVKD. V dropped 5 bases and J dropped 5; count of bases not matched to a gene: 2. CDR3 sequence: CAISWDRGDEQYF. In DNA form, the CDR3 reads TGTGCCATCAGTTGGGACAGGGGGGACGAGCAGTACTTC.

This rearrangement joins TRBV2 to TRBJ1-6; 7 bases align to TRBD1. Germline V lookup: CDR1 SNHLY, CDR2 FYNNEI. Trimming removed 5 bases from V and 3 bases from J; junction bases left unmatched: 13. The CDR3 contains 18 residues. CDR3 DNA: TGTGCCAGCAGTACCGACAGGGAGGAATGGAACTATAATTCACCCCTCCACTTT. This gives the protein CASSTDREEWNYNSPLHF.

V is TRBV6-6 and J is TRBJ2-7; 8 nucleotides agree with TRBD2. J lost 0 bases, V lost 8 bases, and 6 bases had no gene match. The germline gives CDR1 MNHNY, CDR2 SVGAGI (reference sequence). The CDR3 loop spans 14 amino acids. Here the CDR3 DNA reads TGTGCCAGCGCGGGAGCGGGGGCCTCCTACGAGCAGTACTTC. It codes for CASAGAGASYEQYF.

The rearrangement uses TRBV4-1 and TRBJ2-7; possible D gene TRBD1, 5 bases. The CDR3 consists of 14 residues. Trimming removed 1 base from V and 6 bases from J, with 13 bases in between. Germline V gives CDR1 MGHRA, CDR2 YSYEKL. The CDR3 loop is CASSQVEQAPEQYF. CDR3 sequence (DNA): TGCGCCAGCAGCCAAGTGGAACAGGCCCCCGAGCAGTACTTC.

CDR3 in DNA: TGTGCCACCAGCACCTCGGGATTTATGGACGAGCAGTACTTC. Encoded protein: CATSTSGFMDEQYF. The gene calls are TRBV15 and TRBJ2-7, with D perhaps TRBD2 (5 bases). The V end lost 4 bases, the J end lost 5 bases, and 15 bases lay between the germline ends. This CDR3 contains 14 residues. CDR1 is LNHNV, CDR2 YYDKDF, per germline (reference sequence).

This clone was seen just once. The rearrangement links TRBV30 to TRBJ1-6, with 8 positions matching TRBD1. The germline gives CDR1 GTSNPN, CDR2 SVGIG (reference sequence). Unmatched junction bases numbered 7, after V lost 0 bases and J lost 9 bases. The CDR3 consists of 15 residues. The CDR3 sequence is CAWSVQGGFGSPLHF. The CDR3 DNA sequence: TGTGCCTGGAGTGTACAGGGGGGGTTTGGTTCACCCCTCCACTTT.

V and J are TRBV11-2 and TRBJ2-5; 11 bases are shared with TRBD1. The V and J ends lost 1 base and 4 bases, in that order; junction bases with no gene match: 2. Germline CDR1 reads SGHAT; CDR2 reads FQNNGV. The CDR3 has 15 residues. The CDR3 DNA sequence: TGTGCCAGCAGCTTAGTGGGACAGGGGGGAGAGACCCAGTACTTC. Protein product: CASSLVGQGGETQYF.

Remarks on this clone: One end of the junction fails to match germline, which may point to a read error. V and J are TRBV6-1 and TRBJ2-7; TRBD2 matches 10 bases. The CDR3 is 17 amino acids. Germline lookup yields CDR1 MNHNS and CDR2 SASEGT. The CDR3 coding sequence is TGTGCCATCAGTGAGTCGTTGGTAGGGACTAGCGAAAACGAGCAGTACTTC. Protein sequence: CAISESLVGTSENEQYF.